These 30 T cell receptor beta chains originate from one sample sequenced in a study of OX40 agonist ivuxolimab in advanced cancers. Libraries were prepared by immunoSEQ multiplex PCR; TCRdb keeps only in-frame clonotypes and omits some of them. Of around 64,000 clones listed, about 87% are singletons. Sample: CD4+ or CD8+ T cells sorted from blood, taken in a trial of the OX40 agonist ivuxolimab. The receptors originated from an adult with an advanced solid tumor such as melanoma, head and neck, liver or kidney cancer.

The chain has TRBV7-3 and TRBJ2-2, with D uncertain. Germline V lookup: CDR1 SGHTA, CDR2 FQGTGA. V was shortened by 5 bases and J by 1 base, with 11 bases between the two germline ends. The CDR3 length is 15 residues. CDR3 sequence reads: CASSPSLVNTGELFF. In nucleotides, the CDR3 is TGTGCCAGCAGCCCCTCCCTAGTGAACACCGGGGAGCTGTTTTTT.

This sequence joins TRBV7-9 and TRBJ1-2; a possible D gene is TRBD1 (6 bases). Trimming took 3 bases from V and 4 from J, leaving 15 bases between them. The CDR3 consists of 15 residues. Germline CDR1 reads SEHNR; CDR2 reads FQNEAQ (reference sequence). CDR3 DNA sequence: TGTGCCAGCAGCTTCGGATCTCCGGACAGCTATGGCTACACCTTC. It codes for CASSFGSPDSYGYTF.

This chain's CDR3 is CASSVTGRNQPQHF. The CDR3 bases are TGTGCCAGCAGCGTGACGGGGCGCAATCAGCCCCAGCATTTT. The rearrangement links TRBV6-1 to TRBJ1-5, with D perhaps matching TRBD1 (5 bases). The CDR3 is 14 amino acids. With 6 bases removed from V and 2 bases from J, the gap between germline ends came to 11 bases. Per germline, CDR1 MNHNS and CDR2 SASEGT.

The chain links TRBV18 to TRBJ2-7, with D perhaps TRBD2 (6 bases). CDR3 size: 16 residues. Trimming took off 2 bases at V and 2 bases at J, with 16 bases between the two ends. The germline CDR1 and CDR2 sequences are KGHSH and LQKENI. The DNA for the CDR3 is TGTGCCAGCTCACCATATGTCAGGGCGGGAACCTACGAGCAGTACTTC. Translating it yields CASSPYVRAGTYEQYF.

The chain links TRBV9 to TRBJ2-7; TRBD1 is a possible D gene (5 bases). V gave up 0 bases and J gave up 2 bases, with 15 bases separating them. The germline gives CDR1 SGDLS, CDR2 YYNGEE. The CDR3 runs to 16 residues. This CDR3 is CASSVALRAATYEQYF. For the CDR3, the DNA is TGTGCCAGCAGCGTAGCCCTCAGGGCGGCTACCTACGAGCAGTACTTC.

Here the CDR3 reads CASSLSWGEMNTGELFF. In DNA form, the CDR3 reads TGTGCCAGCAGCTTATCCTGGGGAGAGATGAACACCGGGGAGCTGTTTTTT. The genes are TRBV7-9 and TRBJ2-2; TRBD2 is a possible D gene (5 bases). Trimming left V 2 bases short and J 1 base short, with 14 bases between. The CDR3 spans 17 residues. From germline, CDR1 is SEHNR and CDR2 FQNEAQ (reference sequence).

The CDR3 reads CASSQGDVRTDTQYF. As DNA, the CDR3 is TGCGCCAGCAGCCAGGGGGACGTTCGCACAGATACGCAGTATTTT. The chain carries TRBV4-3 and TRBJ2-3; D is tentatively TRBD1 or TRBD2 (5 bases each). This CDR3 has 15 amino acids. Germline V gives CDR1 LGHNA, CDR2 YSLEER. V lost 3 bases to trimming and J lost 1 base, with 11 bases between them.

The chain joins TRBV30 to TRBJ1-5; no firm D call. Trimming cost V 5 bases and J 3 bases, with 11 bases left between them. CDR3 length equals 13 residues. Per germline, CDR1 GTSNPN and CDR2 SVGIG (reference sequence). Here the CDR3 DNA reads TGTGCCTGGGCCCCCTCGGCCAATCAGCCCCAGCATTTT. Translated: CAWAPSANQPQHF. The variable domain in full, with the rest retrieved from reference TRBV30 and TRBJ1-5, is SQTIHQWPATLVQPVGSPLSLECTVEGTSNPNLYWYRQAAGRGLQLLFYSVGIGQISSEVPQNLSASRPQDRQFILSSKKLLLSDSGFYLCAWAPSANQPQHFGDGTRLSIL.

The gene calls are TRBV27 and TRBJ2-7; tentative D call: TRBD2 (6 bases). The CDR3 consists of 17 residues. Deletions cut 0 bases from V and 5 bases from J, with 20 bases between. Germline CDR1 and CDR2: MNHEY and SMNVEV (reference sequence). The CDR3 sequence is CASSLSGGWMKAHEQYF. CDR3 DNA: TGTGCCAGCAGTTTATCGGGGGGTTGGATGAAAGCCCACGAGCAGTACTTC.

The chain combines TRBV27 with TRBJ2-7, with 7 bases aligning to TRBD1. Trimming cost V 5 bases and J 4 bases; bases outside gene matches: 17. This CDR3 has 17 amino acids. Germline V lookup: CDR1 MNHEY, CDR2 SMNVEV (reference sequence). The CDR3 sequence: CASSRRSAGTVYYEQYF. The CDR3 coding sequence is TGTGCCAGCAGTCGTAGGAGTGCCGGGACAGTCTATTACGAGCAGTACTTC.

The chain carries TRBV2 and TRBJ2-5, with D maybe TRBD2 (5 bases). The ends were cut back, 5 bases at V and 4 bases at J, with 8 bases in the middle. Germline V CDR1 and CDR2: SNHLY, FYNNEI. The CDR3 sequence is 12 residues long. CDR3 DNA: TGTGCCAGCAGTCGGGGTGGAGAGACCCAGTACTTC. This encodes CASSRGGETQYF.

The chain employs TRBV6-1 and TRBJ2-1; D not resolved. The germline V and J ends were trimmed by 1 base and 6 bases, with 10 bases remaining between them. Germline V gene sequence: CDR1 MNHNS, CDR2 SASEGT. The CDR3 consists of 14 residues. In DNA, the CDR3 is TGTGCCAGCAGTGAAGTGATGTTAAGCAATGAGCAGTTCTTC. Protein product: CASSEVMLSNEQFF.

On this clone: At one end, the junction sequence differs from germline, possibly due to a read error. The rearrangement links TRBV14 to TRBJ1-1; the match to TRBD1 covers 12 bases. This CDR3 has 15 residues. Germline values: CDR1 SGHDN, CDR2 FVKESK. CDR3 nucleotide sequence: TGTGCCAGCAGCCACACTCAACGGGACAGGGGGCCCGGCGGCTTT. Translation gives CASSHTQRDRGPGGF.

The chain is built from TRBV19 and TRBJ2-7, with D possibly being TRBD2 (6 bases). Trimming removed 1 base at V and 5 bases at J, with 24 bases between. CDR1 and CDR2 (germline): LNHDA, SQIVND (reference sequence). CDR3 size: 18 residues. The CDR3 nucleotides are TGTGCCAGTAGTATAGGGGCGGGACCCCTCTACTTTACCGACGAGCAGTACTTC. Translating it yields CASSIGAGPLYFTDEQYF. Variable domain in full (rest from reference TRBV19 and TRBJ2-7): DGGITQSPKYLFRKEGQNVTLSCEQNLNHDAMYWYRQDPGQGLRLIYYSQIVNDFQKGDIAEGYSVSREKKESFPLTVTSAQKNPTAFYLCASSIGAGPLYFTDEQYFGPGTRLTVT.

This clone was counted only a few times. The chain couples TRBV29-1 to TRBJ2-7; 8 nucleotides match TRBD2. The germline CDR1 and CDR2 sequences are SQVTM and ANQGSEA. The CDR3 covers 15 residues. V was pared by 4 bases and J by 7 bases, with 15 bases of the junction left unmatched. The CDR3 coding sequence is TGCAGCGTTGCTTTTCCGGGCGGGAGGCCCTCGGAGCAGTACTTC. It is translated as CSVAFPGGRPSEQYF.

This clone has just a few counts. The chain is built from TRBV15 and TRBJ2-1, with D perhaps matching TRBD2 (6 bases). Germline V lookup: CDR1 LNHNV, CDR2 YYDKDF (reference sequence). V gave up 3 bases and J gave up 3 bases, with 12 bases separating them. This CDR3 comprises 15 residues. The CDR3 region has the DNA TGTGCCACCAGCAGTCTAGCGTCAAACTACAATGAGCAGTTCTTC. Translation gives CATSSLASNYNEQFF.

V and J are TRBV30 and TRBJ2-6; TRBD1 is a possible D gene (5 bases). Germline CDR1 and CDR2: GTSNPN and SVGIG (reference sequence). V was shortened by 4 bases and J by 0 bases, with 16 bases between the two germline ends. The CDR3 loop spans 17 amino acids. The CDR3 loop reads CAWTKGDRSSGANVLTF. As DNA, the CDR3 is TGTGCCTGGACCAAAGGGGATCGAAGCTCTGGGGCCAACGTCCTGACTTTC. The whole variable domain, filled in from reference TRBV30 and TRBJ2-6, reads SQTIHQWPATLVQPVGSPLSLECTVEGTSNPNLYWYRQAAGRGLQLLFYSVGIGQISSEVPQNLSASRPQDRQFILSSKKLLLSDSGFYLCAWTKGDRSSGANVLTFGAGSRLTVL.

This rearrangement joins TRBV15 to TRBJ2-7, with D possibly matching TRBD1 (5 bases). This CDR3 is built from 15 residues. The germline V gene has CDR1 LNHNV and CDR2 YYDKDF (reference sequence). V was shortened by 0 bases and J by 6 bases, with 15 bases between the two germline ends. This CDR3 is CATSREWSTGGEQYF. The CDR3 DNA is TGTGCCACCAGCAGAGAGTGGTCAACAGGCGGCGAGCAGTACTTC. The whole variable domain, remainder taken from reference TRBV15 and TRBJ2-7, is DAMVIQNPRYQVTQFGKPVTLSCSQTLNHNVMYWYQQKSSQAPKLLFHYYDKDFNNEADTPDNFQSRRPNTSFCFLDIRSPGLGDTAMYLCATSREWSTGGEQYFGPGTRLTVT.

This clone occurred once. V is TRBV5-4 and J is TRBJ2-5; D is ambiguous. Between the trimmed V and J ends, which lost 2 bases and 2 bases, there was a span of 7 bases. CDR1 is SGHNT and CDR2 is YYREEE in the germline V gene (reference sequence). This CDR3 spans 13 amino acids. The CDR3 sequence: CASSFPTQETQYF. CDR3 in DNA: TGTGCCAGCAGCTTCCCAACACAAGAGACCCAGTACTTC.

CDR3 sequence: CASSLRDGSNEQFF. For the CDR3, the DNA is TGTGCCAGCAGCTTAAGGGACGGGTCCAATGAGCAGTTCTTC. The chain carries TRBV11-3 and TRBJ2-1, with D perhaps TRBD1 or TRBD2 (5 bases each). The CDR3 is made up of 14 amino acids. Germline V lookup: CDR1 SGHNT, CDR2 YENEEA. Trimming cost V 2 bases and J 6 bases, with 11 bases left between them.

The V gene is TRBV28, the J gene TRBJ2-1; D unresolved. Looked up from germline, CDR1 is MDHEN and CDR2 is SYDVKM. The CDR3 loop spans 13 amino acids. The germline V and J ends were trimmed by 10 bases and 5 bases, with 15 bases remaining between them. The CDR3 coding sequence is TGTGCCACCTCGAAGTGGGCGGACAATGAGCAGTTCTTC. This encodes CATSKWADNEQFF.

The chain links TRBV14 to TRBJ2-1, with TRBD2 identical over 7 bases. Trimming removed 5 bases from V and 4 bases from J; junction bases left unmatched: 11. The germline gives CDR1 SGHDN, CDR2 FVKESK. This CDR3 comprises 16 residues. CDR3 DNA sequence: TGTGCCAGCAGCTCTGCTTCTAGCGGTGTATACAATGAGCAGTTCTTC. Protein sequence: CASSSASSGVYNEQFF.

The gene calls are TRBV6-6 and TRBJ2-2; TRBD1 matches at 9 bases. The V and J ends lost 6 bases and 7 bases, in that order; junction bases with no gene match: 9. The germline CDR1 and CDR2 sequences are MNHNY and SVGAGI (reference sequence). The CDR3 contains 15 residues. The CDR3 here is CASRPDRGIGGELFF. The CDR3 DNA reads as TGTGCCAGCAGGCCGGACAGGGGTATAGGCGGGGAGCTGTTTTTT.

This sequence joins TRBV2 and TRBJ2-7; D gene uncertain. The CDR3 length is 14 residues. CDR1 is SNHLY, CDR2 FYNNEI, per germline. Deletions cut 4 bases from V and 2 bases from J, with 12 bases between. CDR3 nucleotide sequence: TGTGCCAGCAGTGGTATATACCCCACCTACGAGCAGTACTTC. Its translation: CASSGIYPTYEQYF.

V usage is TRBV10-1 and J usage is TRBJ2-3; weak D call: TRBD1 (6 bases). V gave up 3 bases and J gave up 0 bases, with 7 bases separating them. CDR3 length equals 14 residues. Germline CDR1 reads WNHNN; CDR2 reads SYGVQD (reference sequence). CDR3 in amino acids: CASSDRGSTDTQYF. CDR3 in DNA: TGCGCCAGCAGTGACAGGGGAAGCACAGATACGCAGTATTTT.

The chain carries TRBV4-1 and TRBJ2-7; D call uncertain. CDR3 length: 12 amino acids. V lost 1 base to trimming and J lost 5 bases, with 6 bases between them. The V gene's germline CDR1 is MGHRA and CDR2 YSYEKL. CDR3 in amino acids: CASSQVFHEQYF. The DNA for the CDR3 is TGCGCCAGCAGCCAAGTCTTCCACGAGCAGTACTTC.

The chain employs TRBV7-2 and TRBJ1-5; D gene unclear. The V and J ends lost 3 bases and 3 bases respectively, with 9 bases between them. Germline CDR1 is SGHTA and CDR2 is FQGNSA. This CDR3 contains 14 residues. The CDR3 loop reads CASSFHALNQPQHF. The CDR3 bases are TGTGCCAGCAGCTTTCATGCACTCAATCAGCCCCAGCATTTT.

The chain recombines TRBV11-2 with TRBJ2-4; 9 nucleotides line up with TRBD2. The CDR3 sequence is 14 residues long. With 7 bases clipped from V and 6 bases from J, the junction kept 7 bases outside the gene matches. CDR1 is SGHAT and CDR2 is FQNNGV in the germline V gene. The CDR3 coding sequence is TGTGCCAGCACCTGGGGTAGCGGGGGAAACATTCAGTACTTC. Translation gives CASTWGSGGNIQYF.

The CDR3 protein is CASSLIWGETQYF. DNA of the CDR3: TGTGCCAGCAGCTTAATTTGGGGAGAGACCCAGTACTTC. The chain joins TRBV7-3 to TRBJ2-5; D remains ambiguous. The CDR3 contains 13 residues. Germline CDR1 reads SGHTA; CDR2 reads FQGTGA. The V gene lost 1 base and the J gene lost 4 bases, with 7 bases spanning the gap.

The V call is TRBV29-1, the J call TRBJ1-2; 9 nucleotides agree with TRBD1. Per germline, CDR1 SQVTM and CDR2 ANQGSEA. After removal of 5 bases from V and 8 bases from J, the junction contained 12 bases not matched to a gene. This CDR3 has 14 residues. CDR3: CSVSKTGGVKGYTF. The CDR3 coding sequence is TGCAGCGTTTCGAAAACAGGGGGCGTGAAGGGCTACACCTTC.